A selection of T cell receptor beta chains follows, all from one sample in a study of Ad26.COV2.S vaccination and SARS-CoV-2 variants. Profiling relied on immunoSEQ multiplex PCR, and the TCRdb table lists in-frame clones only, not all of them. The sample shows a few hundred thousand clones, around 86% of them seen only once. This material consisted of peripheral blood, taken in a trial of Ad26.COV2.S vaccine versus placebo. All receptors derive from a person between 18 and 65 years old who received the Ad26.COV2.S COVID-19 vaccine or a placebo. Both conserved end residues are part of each CDR3. D genes are given only for firm matches. Size is stated for part of the rows, as once, few or many counts, or as a class when the clone is expanded.

D gene,clone size,J gene,V gene,CDR3 protein,CDR3 DNA
NA,NA,TRBJ2-6,TRBV6-5,CASSYSEQGRNVLTF,TGTGCCAGCAGTTACTCAGAACAGGGGAGGAACGTCCTGACTTTC
NA,NA,TRBJ1-5,TRBV7-2,CASSLGQYSNQPQHF,TGTGCCAGCAGCTTAGGACAGTATAGCAATCAGCCCCAGCATTTT
NA,few,TRBJ1-5,TRBV20-1,CSASISGAQQPQHF,TGCAGTGCTAGTATCTCAGGGGCTCAACAGCCCCAGCATTTT
TRBD2,NA,TRBJ2-7,TRBV30,CAWTFSGGFSYEQYF,TGTGCCTGGACGTTCAGCGGGGGGTTCTCCTACGAGCAGTACTTC
NA,once,TRBJ2-4,TRBV12-3/TRBV12-4,CASSLGVPNIQYF,TGTGCCAGCAGTTTAGGTGTGCCGAACATTCAGTACTTC
NA,NA,TRBJ1-5,TRBV7-2,CASSLESNQPQHF,TGTGCCAGCAGCTTAGAGAGCAATCAGCCCCAGCATTTT
TRBD1,NA,TRBJ1-6,TRBV6-5,CASNHRDRNSPLHF,TGTGCCAGTAACCACCGGGACAGAAATTCACCCCTCCACTTT
TRBD1,NA,TRBJ1-4,TRBV7-8,CASSLFSGTGTNEKLFF,TGTGCCAGCAGCTTATTCTCCGGGACAGGCACTAATGAAAAACTGTTTTTT
TRBD2,NA,TRBJ2-2,TRBV19,CASSNLFKSGTSGGELFF,TGTGCCAGTAGTAACCTCTTCAAGTCCGGGACTAGCGGCGGGGAGCTGTTTTTT
TRBD1,NA,TRBJ1-2,TRBV5-1,CASSQTGDTNYGYTF,TGCGCCAGCAGCCAGACAGGGGACACTAACTATGGCTACACCTTC
NA,few,TRBJ2-2,TRBV6-2/TRBV6-3,CASSQTFSPAPGELFF,TGTGCCAGCAGCCAGACCTTCAGCCCAGCCCCCGGGGAGCTGTTTTTT
NA,NA,TRBJ2-7,TRBV6-5,CASSYSGGSEQYF,TGTGCCAGCAGTTACTCGGGCGGCTCCGAGCAGTACTTC
TRBD2,NA,TRBJ2-7,TRBV6-5,CASRGGDYEQYF,TGTGCCAGCCGGGGGGGGGACTACGAGCAGTACTTC
TRBD1,NA,TRBJ1-1,TRBV7-6,CASSPATGVTEAFF,TGTGCCAGCAGCCCGGCCACAGGGGTCACTGAAGCTTTCTTT
NA,NA,TRBJ1-1,TRBV27,CASSRRVSGTEAFF,TGTGCCAGCAGCAGGAGAGTAAGTGGGACTGAAGCTTTCTTT
NA,NA,TRBJ2-1,TRBV10-3,CAISDPEPDNEQFF,TGTGCCATCAGCGACCCTGAACCGGACAATGAGCAGTTCTTC
NA,NA,TRBJ2-5,TRBV29-1,CSVDESQGGTQYF,TGCAGCGTTGATGAGTCCCAAGGCGGTACCCAGTACTTC
TRBD1,NA,TRBJ1-2,TRBV19,CASTDRVPFYGYTF,TGTGCCAGTACCGACAGGGTTCCTTTCTATGGCTACACCTTC
TRBD1,once,TRBJ2-2,TRBV27,CASSIRDRGKSNTGELFF,TGTGCCAGCAGTATCCGGGACAGGGGAAAATCGAACACCGGGGAGCTGTTTTTT
TRBD1,few,TRBJ1-5,TRBV3-1/TRBV3-2,CASSQAGTGGNQPQHF,TGTGCCAGCAGCCAAGCCGGGACAGGGGGAAATCAGCCCCAGCATTTT
NA,few,TRBJ1-3,TRBV29-1,CSATDRTSSGNTIYF,TGCAGCGCTACTGACAGGACGTCCTCTGGAAACACCATATATTTT
TRBD2,once,TRBJ2-5,TRBV5-4,CASSLEPSGGQYQETQYF,TGTGCCAGCAGCTTGGAGCCTAGCGGGGGTCAATACCAAGAGACCCAGTACTTC
NA,NA,TRBJ2-3,TRBV5-1,CASSLDGTDTQYF,TGCGCCAGCAGCTTGGACGGCACAGATACGCAGTATTTT
TRBD1,NA,TRBJ1-2,TRBV4-2,CASSRTGPGGYTF,TGTGCCAGCAGCCGGACAGGGCCGGGTGGCTACACCTTC
NA,once,TRBJ1-1,TRBV4-3,CASSQDWAATEAFF,TGCGCCAGCAGCCAAGATTGGGCTGCCACTGAAGCTTTCTTT
NA,NA,TRBJ2-7,TRBV4-1,CASSQGTHSYEQYF,TGCGCCAGCAGCCAAGGGACACACTCCTACGAGCAGTACTTC
NA,NA,TRBJ2-4,TRBV18,CASSWGIAKNIQYF,TGTGCCAGCTCTTGGGGAATAGCCAAAAACATTCAGTACTTC
NA,NA,TRBJ2-2,TRBV11-3,CASSASLNTGELFF,TGTGCCAGCAGCGCTTCCCTAAACACCGGGGAGCTGTTTTTT
NA,NA,TRBJ2-3,TRBV5-4,CASSPSPDTQYF,TGTGCCAGCAGCCCCAGTCCAGATACGCAGTATTTT
NA,once,TRBJ2-7,TRBV9,CASSVGEEAYEQYF,TGTGCCAGCAGCGTAGGCGAGGAGGCCTACGAGCAGTACTTC
NA,once,TRBJ2-5,TRBV11-2,CASSLVRGRSETQYF,TGTGCCAGCAGCTTAGTCCGGGGGCGATCAGAGACCCAGTACTTC
TRBD1,few,TRBJ2-2,TRBV7-3,CASSTDRGLNTGELFF,TGTGCCAGCAGCACAGACAGGGGTCTGAACACCGGGGAGCTGTTTTTT
NA,NA,TRBJ1-5,TRBV19,CASTYRSNQPQHF,TGTGCCAGTACTTACAGGAGCAATCAGCCCCAGCATTTT
NA,few,TRBJ2-5,TRBV9,CASSVEARGETQYF,TGTGCCAGCAGCGTAGAGGCGCGTGGGGAGACCCAGTACTTC
NA,NA,TRBJ2-3,TRBV13,CASSMLSRGSDTQYF,TGTGCCAGCAGCATGCTTTCCCGGGGATCAGATACGCAGTATTTT
TRBD2,NA,TRBJ2-5,TRBV19,CASSIDGTSGGETQYF,TGTGCCAGTAGTATAGATGGGACTAGCGGGGGGGAGACCCAGTACTTC
NA,NA,TRBJ2-7,TRBV27,CATGLGHEQYF,TGTGCCACCGGCCTAGGGCACGAGCAGTACTTC